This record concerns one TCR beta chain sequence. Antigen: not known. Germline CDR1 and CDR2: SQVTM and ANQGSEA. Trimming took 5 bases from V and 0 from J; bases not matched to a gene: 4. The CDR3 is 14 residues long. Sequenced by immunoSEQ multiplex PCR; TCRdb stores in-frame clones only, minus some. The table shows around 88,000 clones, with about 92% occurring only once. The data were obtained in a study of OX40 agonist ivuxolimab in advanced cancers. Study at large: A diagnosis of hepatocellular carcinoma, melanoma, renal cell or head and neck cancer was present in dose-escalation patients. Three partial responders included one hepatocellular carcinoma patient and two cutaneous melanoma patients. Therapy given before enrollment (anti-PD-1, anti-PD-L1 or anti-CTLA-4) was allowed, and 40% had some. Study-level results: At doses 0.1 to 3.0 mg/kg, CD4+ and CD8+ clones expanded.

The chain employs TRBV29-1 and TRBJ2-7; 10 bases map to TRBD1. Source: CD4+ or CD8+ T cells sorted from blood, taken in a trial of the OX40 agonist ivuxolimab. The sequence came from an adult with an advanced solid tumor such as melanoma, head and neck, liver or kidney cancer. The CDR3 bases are TGCAGCGTTACGGGGACAGGGGTCTCCTACGAGCAGTACTTC. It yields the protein CSVTGTGVSYEQYF.